This TCR beta chain was sequenced during a study of CD8 T cells in ankylosing spondylitis (dated by TCRdb to about 2017). The study in broad terms: The study profiled T cell receptor beta repertoires in healthy donors and ankylosing spondylitis patients to find disease-linked TCR variants. The full study cohort was made up of 25 ankylosing spondylitis patients and around 100 healthy donors. Peripheral blood was sampled, and synovial fluid was additionally collected from ankylosing spondylitis patients.

Sequencing relied on an Illumina HiSeq 2500. Quantitative 5'-RACE with molecular barcodes was the method used to prepare the TCR beta libraries. The source study handled its data this way. A new computational method based on a probabilistic model of VDJ rearrangement was used to identify disease-linked TCR variants. Using fastp trimming at Q25 and MiXCR clonotype assembly, TCRdb reanalyzed the public sequencing data and kept in-frame beta chains. Rows matching on CDR3 protein sequence are summarized as one entry with the most common DNA and genes. The V and J calls shown here were made by TCRdb, not taken from the authors' results. This sample has 210,000 or so distinct CDR3 sequences in its table, and roughly 26% of those were observed once. The ten largest make up more than 6.5% of the sample. The CDR1 and CDR2 encoded by the germline V gene are SGHTA and FQGNSA. V gives up 5 bases and J gives up 5 bases, and the segment between their germline ends measures 15 bases. The CDR3 runs 14 residues from the cysteine to the phenylalanine. Kept here is only the CDR3 DNA, which spans 42 bases and is read in frame from base 1.

This clonotype was detected many times. The target of this receptor is not known. Nothing much larger sits one base from this clone, and base qualities are not available. Results the study describes overall, beyond this receptor: According to the report, matched synovial fluid samples from ankylosing spondylitis patients were significantly enriched for the disease-linked clones. A CD8+ phenotype was shown by the disease-linked clones, which were found at relatively low frequencies in peripheral blood. Blood from ankylosing spondylitis patients appeared to be characterized by a TCR beta motif composed of eight or nine highly homologous amino acid variants. Some motif variants were previously reported in synovial fluid and blood of reactive arthritis patients, suggesting common disease-initiation mechanisms.

The chain was built from TRBV7-2 and TRBJ1-1, with no confident D gene call. The specimen was blood, either unsorted or a sorted T cell fraction (not recorded which). The origin of this receptor is a male donor with ankylosing spondylitis or in good health (not recorded which). Here is the DNA: TGTGCCAGCAGCCCCGGGTGGGGAAGGACTGAAGCTTTCTTT. Its translation is CASSPGWGRTEAFF. Supplemented by the reference TRBV7-2 and TRBJ1-1 proteins around the CDR3, the complete variable domain is GAGVSQSPSNKVTEKGKDVELRCDPISGHTALYWYRQSLGQGLEFLIYFQGNSAPDKSGLPSDRFSAERTGGSVSTLTIQRTQQEDSAVYLCASSPGWGRTEAFFGQGTRLTVV.